The following is a TCR beta chain sequence with its context. A Seattle source enrolled patients during active infection and followed them longitudinally. The sample originates from a study of blood T cell repertoires in COVID-19. Study-wide background: Nucleic acid was either cDNA or gDNA, and it came from T cells, B-cell-depleted T cells, or PBMCs.

The assay was immunoSEQ multiplex PCR, and TCRdb's table has in-frame clones only and misses some. The profile shows about 420,000 clones, around nine tenths of them singletons. The CDR3 is made up of 13 amino acids. Germline CDR1 is GTSNPN and CDR2 is SVGIG (reference sequence). Trimming pared 4 bases from V and 2 bases from J, leaving 6 bases between. This clonotype originated in a young man with COVID-19, enrolled during active disease. The J gene is TRBJ1-6, the V gene TRBV30; D is unresolved. The sequencing sample was made of peripheral blood. The CDR3 coding sequence is TGTGCCTGGACGGAGGCCTATAATTCACCCCTCCACTTT. It codes for CAWTEAYNSPLHF.